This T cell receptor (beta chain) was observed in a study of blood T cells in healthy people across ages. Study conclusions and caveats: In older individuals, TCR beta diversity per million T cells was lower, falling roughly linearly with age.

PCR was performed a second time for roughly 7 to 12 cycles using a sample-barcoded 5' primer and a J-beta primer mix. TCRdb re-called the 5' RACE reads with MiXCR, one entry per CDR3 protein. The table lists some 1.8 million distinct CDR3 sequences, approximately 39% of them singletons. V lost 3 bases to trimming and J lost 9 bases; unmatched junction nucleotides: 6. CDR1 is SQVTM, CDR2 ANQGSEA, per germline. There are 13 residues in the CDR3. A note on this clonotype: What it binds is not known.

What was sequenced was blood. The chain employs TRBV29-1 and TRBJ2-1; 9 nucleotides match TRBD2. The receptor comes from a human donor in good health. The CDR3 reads CSVDGGGASEQFF. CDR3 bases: TGCAGCGTTGACGGCGGGGGGGCCAGTGAGCAGTTCTTC.